These 29 T cell receptor beta chains came from one sample sequenced in a study of blood T cells in healthy people across ages. PCR was performed a second time for about 7 to 11 cycles using a sample-barcoded 5' primer and a J-beta primer mix. TCRdb redid the calling of the 5' RACE reads with MiXCR, one entry per CDR3 protein. The repertoire holds 1,100,000 or so distinct CDR3 sequences, with more than 35% as singletons. Sequenced sample: blood. The receptors stem from a woman between 55 and 75 years old in good health.

The rearrangement links TRBV5-6 to TRBJ2-3; 9 nucleotides line up with TRBD1. In germline, CDR1 is SGHDT, CDR2 YYEEEE. The ends lost 2 bases at V and 5 bases at J; junction bases unmatched: 3. The CDR3 covers 14 residues. The CDR3 here is CASSFGQGLDTQYF. In DNA, the CDR3 is TGTGCCAGCAGCTTCGGACAGGGGCTAGATACGCAGTATTTT.

This clonotype came up a few times. CDR3 coding DNA: TGTGCCAGCAGGCCCGCGACGGGACTTTACTACGAGCAGTACTTC. Protein: CASRPATGLYYEQYF. This rearrangement joins TRBV5-5 to TRBJ2-7, with D possibly TRBD2 on 6 matching bases. CDR3 length equals 15 residues. The ends were cut back, 5 bases at V and 3 bases at J, with 18 bases in the middle. Germline values: CDR1 SGHKS, CDR2 YYEKEE (reference sequence).

J is TRBJ2-2 and V is TRBV20-1, with a weak D call TRBD2 (5 bases). Trimming left V 0 bases short and J 7 bases short, with 21 bases between. This CDR3 is built from 17 residues. Germline V gene sequence: CDR1 DFQATT, CDR2 SNEGSKA (reference sequence). The CDR3 here is CSARDRASSWGFGELFF. CDR3 nucleotides: TGCAGTGCTAGAGATCGGGCTAGCTCGTGGGGATTCGGGGAGCTGTTTTTT.

V gene TRBV20-1 combines with J gene TRBJ2-1; 9 bases are a match to TRBD1. The CDR3 covers 15 residues. Per the germline V gene, CDR1 is DFQATT and CDR2 is SNEGSKA (reference sequence). Losses at the gene ends were 1 base for V and 3 bases for J; bases not matched to a gene: 4. The CDR3 region has the DNA TGCAGTGCTAGAGGGACAGGGGTTGGCTACAATGAGCAGTTCTTC. Translating gives CSARGTGVGYNEQFF.

Comments on this clonotype: The germline gene is not matched at one end of the junction; a read error may be the cause. The chain couples TRBV7-9 to TRBJ2-1, with TRBD2 matching over 14 bases. This CDR3 is built from 14 residues. The germline gives CDR1 SEHNR, CDR2 FQNEAQ (reference sequence). The CDR3 spells CASSLAETSGRELF. The CDR3 DNA is TGTGCCAGCAGCTTAGCGGAGACTAGCGGGAGGGAGTTGTTC.

CDR3 amino acids: CASSLSGVGANVLTF. The CDR3 coding sequence is TGTGCCAGCAGCTTATCAGGGGTCGGGGCCAACGTCCTGACTTTC. The rearrangement joins TRBV7-9 to TRBJ2-6; D is possibly TRBD1 (6 bases). In germline, CDR1 is SEHNR, CDR2 FQNEAQ (reference sequence). CDR3 length equals 15 residues. Trimming shortened V by 2 bases and J by 4 bases, and 9 bases separated the two germline ends.

With respect to this clonotype: The junction departs from germline at one end; a sequencing error may be responsible. The CDR3 region is CANSLWDREAGANVLTF. DNA for the CDR3: TGTGCCAACAGCTTATGGGACAGGGAAGCCGGGGCCAACGTCCTGACTTTC. V is TRBV5-6 and J is TRBJ2-6, with TRBD1 identical over 9 bases. Germline V gene lookup returns CDR1 SGHDT and CDR2 YYEEEE. This CDR3 has 17 residues.

This sequence joins TRBV6-5 and TRBJ1-1; TRBD1 is a possible D gene (5 bases). V was shortened by 0 bases and J by 6 bases, with 8 bases between the two germline ends. The CDR3 loop spans 13 amino acids. The germline V gene has CDR1 MNHEY and CDR2 SVGAGI. CDR3 bases: TGTGCCAGCAGTTACTCGGGGGATTCTGAAGCTTTCTTT. Its translation: CASSYSGDSEAFF.

The chain links TRBV5-1 to TRBJ2-6; 10 bases fit TRBD1. Germline CDR1 reads SGHRS; CDR2 reads YFSETQ. The trim removed 0 bases at V and 2 bases at J, leaving 8 bases unmatched. This CDR3 has 19 amino acids. CDR3 protein: CASSLGQGALSTGANVLTF. As DNA, the CDR3 is TGCGCCAGCAGCTTGGGACAGGGGGCACTAAGTACTGGGGCCAACGTCCTGACTTTC.

The rearrangement links TRBV6-5 to TRBJ2-7, with TRBD1 matching over 7 bases. The V and J ends lost 5 bases and 2 bases, in that order; junction bases with no gene match: 3. Germline CDR1 MNHEY, CDR2 SVGAGI. The CDR3 is made up of 13 amino acids. The CDR3 sequence: CASSDTGAYEQYF. The CDR3 DNA follows: TGTGCCAGCAGTGACACAGGGGCCTACGAGCAGTACTTC.

In its sample, this clonotype was seen a few times. The chain combines TRBV18 with TRBJ1-5, with unresolved D. Looked up from germline, CDR1 is KGHSH and CDR2 is LQKENI. The CDR3 covers 15 residues. V was pared by 3 bases and J by 0 bases, with 9 bases between. The DNA of the CDR3 is TGTGCCAGCTCACCGAAGGGCGGTAGCAATCAGCCCCAGCATTTT. It translates to CASSPKGGSNQPQHF. The entire variable domain, with the rest obtained from reference TRBV18 and TRBJ1-5, is as follows: NAGVMQNPRHLVRRRGQEARLRCSPMKGHSHVYWYRQLPEEGLKFMVYLQKENIIDESGMPKERFSAEFPKEGPSILRIQQVVRGDSAAYFCASSPKGGSNQPQHFGDGTRLSIL.

This clonotype was picked up many times. This rearrangement joins TRBV27 to TRBJ2-6, with TRBD1 matching 7 bases. Germline V lookup: CDR1 MNHEY, CDR2 SMNVEV (reference sequence). Unmatched junction bases numbered 10, after V lost 5 bases and J lost 3 bases. This CDR3 is 17 amino acids long. The CDR3 loop reads CASSLRTGTSGANVLTF. CDR3 in DNA: TGTGCCAGCAGTCTACGGACAGGTACTAGTGGGGCCAACGTCCTGACTTTC.

V is TRBV5-5 and J is TRBJ2-1, with TRBD1 matching over 9 bases. The CDR3 is 16 amino acids. Trimming took 4 bases from V and 6 from J; bases not matched to a gene: 11. Germline-derived CDR1 and CDR2 are SGHKS and YYEKEE (reference sequence). CDR3 protein: CASSRAGTGNLNEQFF. In DNA form, the CDR3 reads TGTGCCAGCAGCCGGGCCGGGACAGGGAATCTCAATGAGCAGTTCTTC.

The V call is TRBV2, the J call TRBJ2-1; 8 nucleotides match TRBD1. Germline trimming cut 6 bases from V and 1 base from J; bases unmatched to any gene: 14. Germline values: CDR1 SNHLY, CDR2 FYNNEI. The CDR3 consists of 18 residues. The CDR3, as DNA: TGTGCCAGCAGGGCACAGGGGGGTTCCGTGGGGTCCTACAATGAGCAGTTCTTC. Its protein is CASRAQGGSVGSYNEQFF. Using reference TRBV2 and TRBJ2-1 for the parts outside the CDR3, the full variable domain is EPEVTQTPSHQVTQMGQEVILRCVPISNHLYFYWYRQILGQKVEFLVSFYNNEISEKSEIFDDQFSVERPDGSNFTLKIRSTKLEDSAMYFCASRAQGGSVGSYNEQFFGPGTRLTVL.

This clonotype was counted a few times. The rearrangement joins TRBV6-5 to TRBJ2-3; 8 bases are shared with TRBD2. The CDR3 consists of 13 residues. J was trimmed by 2 bases and V by 10 bases; bases with no gene match: 5. Per germline, CDR1 MNHEY and CDR2 SVGAGI. The CDR3 is CATKRESTDTQYF. CDR3 sequence (DNA): TGTGCCACCAAGCGGGAGTCCACAGATACGCAGTATTTT.

This clonotype was counted only a few times. The chain's CDR3 is CASSSAGGQKTQYF. CDR3 nucleotides: TGTGCCAGCAGTTCCGCCGGGGGACAAAAGACCCAGTACTTC. The V call is TRBV6-6, the J call TRBJ2-4; D is tentatively TRBD1 or TRBD2 (6 bases each). The assigned J gene may be wrong: the sequence end matches TRBJ2-5 better. Germline CDR1 and CDR2: MNHNY and SVGAGI (reference sequence). CDR3 length equals 14 residues.

The chain employs TRBV18 and TRBJ1-5; 8 bases agree with TRBD1. The CDR3 covers 14 residues. Germline-derived CDR1 and CDR2 are KGHSH and LQKENI. The J segment lost 2 bases and the V segment lost 8 bases, leaving 5 bases of the junction unmatched. This CDR3 is CASSPTGGNQPQHF. Written as DNA, the CDR3 is TGTGCCAGCAGCCCGACAGGGGGCAATCAGCCCCAGCATTTT. Filled out from reference TRBV18 and TRBJ1-5, the complete variable domain reads NAGVMQNPRHLVRRRGQEARLRCSPMKGHSHVYWYRQLPEEGLKFMVYLQKENIIDESGMPKERFSAEFPKEGPSILRIQQVVRGDSAAYFCASSPTGGNQPQHFGDGTRLSIL.

The rearrangement joins TRBV2 to TRBJ1-5; maybe TRBD1 (6 bases). The CDR3 loop spans 13 amino acids. The germline V and J ends were trimmed by 7 bases and 4 bases, with 11 bases remaining between them. Germline V gene data show CDR1 as SNHLY and CDR2 as FYNNEI. The CDR3 spells CASTGQGNQPQHF. The CDR3 region has the DNA TGTGCCAGCACGGGGCAGGGGAATCAGCCCCAGCATTTT. The full variable domain, its missing parts supplied by reference TRBV2 and TRBJ1-5, is EPEVTQTPSHQVTQMGQEVILRCVPISNHLYFYWYRQILGQKVEFLVSFYNNEISEKSEIFDDQFSVERPDGSNFTLKIRSTKLEDSAMYFCASTGQGNQPQHFGDGTRLSIL.

This clonotype was detected a few times. The CDR3 DNA follows: TGTGCCAGCGCTGATAGGAGGGGAGAGACCCAGTACTTC. Translating it yields CASADRRGETQYF. The rearrangement uses TRBV13 and TRBJ2-5, with D tentatively TRBD2 (6 bases). Trimming removed 8 bases at V and 4 bases at J, with 14 bases between. CDR3 length equals 13 residues. Germline V gene sequence: CDR1 PRHDT, CDR2 FYEKMQ (reference sequence).

This rearrangement joins TRBV20-1 to TRBJ2-1, with 12 bases matching TRBD2. Trimming at V came to 6 bases and at J to 3 bases, leaving 3 bases not matched to a gene. The CDR3 loop spans 14 amino acids. Germline V gene sequence: CDR1 DFQATT, CDR2 SNEGSKA (reference sequence). In DNA, the CDR3 is TGCAGTGCCCGGACTAGCGGGGACTACAATGAGCAGTTCTTC. This gives the protein CSARTSGDYNEQFF.

Regarding this clonotype: This may stem from a read error, because a much larger clone lies one nucleotide away. The chain carries TRBV7-9 and TRBJ2-1; 7 nucleotides agree with TRBD2. The CDR3 length is 16 residues. The germline V gene encodes CDR1 SEHNR and CDR2 FQNEAQ (reference sequence). The CDR3 here is CASTYSSGAGLNGQFF. CDR3 nucleotide sequence: TGTGCCAGCACATACTCAAGCGGGGCCGGTCTCAATGGGCAGTTCTTC.

This chain joins TRBV12-3 or TRBV12-4 and TRBJ1-2; D call uncertain. Trimming took off 2 bases at V and 5 bases at J, with 6 bases between the two ends. This CDR3 spans 12 amino acids. The CDR3 sequence is CASSLQRYGYTF. The CDR3 bases are TGTGCCAGCAGTTTACAGCGTTATGGCTACACCTTC.

The J gene is TRBJ2-3, the V gene TRBV3-1; no clear D gene. The CDR3 is 15 residues long. The germline V and J ends were trimmed by 5 bases and 6 bases, with 18 bases remaining between them. Germline CDR1 and CDR2: LGHDT and YNNKEL (reference sequence). The CDR3 here is CASSSTTYLGDTQYF. Here the CDR3 DNA reads TGTGCCAGCAGCTCCACCACCTATCTGGGGGATACGCAGTATTTT.

This chain connects TRBV5-5 to TRBJ2-3; weak D call: TRBD2 (5 bases). Germline V CDR1 and CDR2: SGHKS, YYEKEE (reference sequence). CDR3 size: 15 residues. Deletions cut 4 bases from V and 2 bases from J, with 14 bases between. The chain's CDR3 is CASSSEGVNTDTQYF. Here the CDR3 DNA reads TGTGCCAGCAGCAGTGAGGGCGTAAACACAGATACGCAGTATTTT. The entire variable domain, with the rest obtained from reference TRBV5-5 and TRBJ2-3, is as follows: DAGVTQSPTHLIKTRGQQVTLRCSPISGHKSVSWYQQVLGQGPQFIFQYYEKEERGRGNFPDRFSARQFPNYSSELNVNALLLGDSALYLCASSSEGVNTDTQYFGPGTRLTVL.

This chain connects TRBV6-2 or TRBV6-3 to TRBJ2-7; D possibly corresponds to TRBD2 (5 bases). Germline V lookup: CDR1 MNHEY, CDR2 SVGEGT. CDR3 length: 14 amino acids. V lost 2 bases and J 3 bases, leaving 11 bases between the germline ends. CDR3 sequence (DNA): TGTGCCAGCAGTTACATCGCGGGCGGCTACGAGCAGTACTTC. This sequence encodes CASSYIAGGYEQYF.

V usage is TRBV12-3 or TRBV12-4 and J usage is TRBJ1-1; D gene unclear. There are 13 residues in the CDR3. Trimming removed 6 bases from V and 4 bases from J, with 12 bases in between. The CDR3 sequence is CASSPQVVTEAFF. The CDR3, as DNA: TGTGCCAGCAGCCCCCAGGTGGTCACTGAAGCTTTCTTT.

This clonotype was seen a handful of times. The chain uses TRBV29-1 and TRBJ1-2; TRBD1 might be the D (6 bases). Between the trimmed V and J ends, which lost 7 bases and 7 bases, there was a span of 19 bases. From germline, CDR1 is SQVTM and CDR2 ANQGSEA. The CDR3 is made up of 13 amino acids. CDR3 sequence: CSADPTGAGGYTF. The CDR3 nucleotides are TGCAGCGCCGACCCAACGGGGGCAGGTGGCTACACCTTC.

This clonotype was observed many times. V is TRBV15 and J is TRBJ2-1; D is uncertain. The V and J ends lost 1 base and 4 bases respectively, with 5 bases between them. The CDR3 covers 13 residues. Germline V gives CDR1 LNHNV, CDR2 YYDKDF (reference sequence). CDR3 coding DNA: TGTGCCACCAGCAGAGCTGGATACAATGAGCAGTTCTTC. Its protein is CATSRAGYNEQFF.

Regarding this clonotype: The germline gene is not matched at one end of the junction; a read error may be the cause. This chain uses TRBV10-3 with TRBJ2-4; maybe TRBD2 (6 bases). The J call is uncertain, as TRBJ2-7 better fits the DNA end. The CDR3 runs 13 residues. Germline values: CDR1 ENHRY, CDR2 SYGVKD. CDR3 bases: TGTGCCATTAGTGTGGGACTCAACTACGAGCAGTACTTC. Protein sequence: CAISVGLNYEQYF.